Each of the 11 T cell receptor beta chains below was sequenced from the same sample in a study of T cells in Graves' hyperthyroidism and ophthalmopathy (dated by TCRdb to between 2018 and 2020). Receptor amplification or capture employed multiplex PCR. The sequencer was an Illumina HiSeq 2000. The TCR beta CDR3 regions were amplified from RNA transcripts. The first round of RT-PCR for the TCR CDR3 was performed with the HTBI primer set and the Qiagen OneStep RT-PCR kit. Starting from the raw public reads, TCRdb applied fastp trimming at Q25, assembled clones with MiXCR and retained in-frame beta chains. Each entry is one CDR3 protein sequence, shown with its most common DNA and genes. The sample table holds 600,000 to 650,000 distinct CDR3 sequences, of which under 25% were seen once. Around a third of the sample belongs to the ten largest clones. Sample: blood. The receptors originated from a man between 25 and 39 years old with Graves' ophthalmopathy.

The V gene is TRBV7-2, the J gene TRBJ2-7; D uncertain. The germline V gene has CDR1 SGHTA and CDR2 FQGNSA. The CDR3 sequence is 15 residues long. Trimming cost V 1 base and J 3 bases, with 13 bases left between them. CDR3: CASSLDPRINYEQYF. The CDR3 nucleotides read TGTGCCAGCAGCTTAGACCCACGGATTAACTACGAGCAGTACTTC.

V gene TRBV13 combines with J gene TRBJ2-1; the match to TRBD2 covers 12 bases. CDR1 PRHDT and CDR2 FYEKMQ come from the germline V gene (reference sequence). V lost 5 bases and J lost 10; bases outside the gene matches: 6. The CDR3 covers 14 residues. CDR3 nucleotide sequence: TGTGCCAGCAGCGGACAGACTAGCGGGAGAGAGCAGTTCTTC. Its translation: CASSGQTSGREQFF. The whole variable domain, remainder taken from reference TRBV13 and TRBJ2-1, is AAGVIQSPRHLIKEKRETATLKCYPIPRHDTVYWYQQGPGQDPQFLISFYEKMQSDKGSIPDRFSAQQFSDYHSELNMSSLELGDSALYFCASSGQTSGREQFFGPGTRLTVL.

The J gene is TRBJ2-3, the V gene TRBV6-1, with TRBD2 matching 12 bases. With V trimmed by 7 bases and J by 5 bases, 10 bases remained unmatched. The CDR3 sequence is 16 residues long. Germline V gene lookup returns CDR1 MNHNS and CDR2 SASEGT. CDR3 nucleotide sequence: TGTGCCAGCACCCCCGTACTAGCGGGAGGAGGAGATACGCAGTATTTT. Encoded protein: CASTPVLAGGGDTQYF.

V is TRBV6-2 or TRBV6-3 and J is TRBJ2-5; D may be TRBD1 or TRBD2 (6 bases each). V lost 2 bases to trimming and J lost 5 bases, with 15 bases between them. This CDR3 contains 15 residues. From germline, CDR1 is MNHEY and CDR2 SVGEGT. CDR3 sequence: CASSYPGDRGETQYF. Here the CDR3 DNA reads TGTGCCAGCAGTTACCCAGGGGACCGGGGGGAGACCCAGTACTTC.

This clonotype has a count of ten or more. This chain connects TRBV4-1 to TRBJ2-7; D call uncertain. This CDR3 has 11 residues. V was shortened by 3 bases and J by 3 bases, with 3 bases between the two germline ends. CDR1 and CDR2 (germline): MGHRA, YSYEKL. The CDR3 spells CASSHNYEQYF. The DNA for the CDR3 is TGCGCCAGCAGCCACAACTACGAGCAGTACTTC.

The rearrangement uses TRBV6-5 and TRBJ2-5, with D tentatively TRBD1 (6 bases). Germline V gene sequence: CDR1 MNHEY, CDR2 SVGAGI. The germline V and J ends were trimmed by 4 bases and 5 bases, with 17 bases remaining between them. CDR3 length: 15 residues. The CDR3 protein is CASSLDSGAMETQYF. The DNA for the CDR3 is TGTGCCAGCAGTTTGGACAGCGGAGCAATGGAGACCCAGTACTTC.

V is TRBV7-2 and J is TRBJ1-1, with no clear D. The V gene lost 5 bases and the J gene lost 6 bases, with 10 bases spanning the gap. Germline loops: CDR1 SGHTA, CDR2 FQGNSA. The CDR3 runs 12 residues. The CDR3 reads CASSRRGAEAFF. CDR3 bases: TGTGCCAGCAGCCGTAGAGGTGCTGAAGCTTTCTTT.

CDR3 DNA sequence: TGTGCCAGCAGTTATGAACGCCTGACCCGGAGCTCCTATAATTCACCCCTCCACTTT. Protein sequence: CASSYERLTRSSYNSPLHF. This chain links TRBV6-5 with TRBJ1-6; D call uncertain. This CDR3 contains 19 residues. Germline values: CDR1 MNHEY, CDR2 SVGAGI. The V and J ends lost 3 bases and 0 bases respectively, with 18 bases between them.

This clonotype has only a few counts. Here the CDR3 DNA reads TGTGCCTGGGGGACGTTGTGGGGGTCCTATGGCTACACCTTC. Translating it yields CAWGTLWGSYGYTF. The chain joins TRBV30 to TRBJ1-2; perhaps TRBD1 as D (5 bases). CDR3 length equals 14 residues. CDR1 and CDR2 from the germline V gene are GTSNPN and SVGIG (reference sequence). Deletions cut 5 bases from V and 4 bases from J, with 17 bases between.

This clonotype has ten or more counts. The chain combines TRBV11-2 with TRBJ2-1; 12 nucleotides line up with TRBD2. J was trimmed by 0 bases and V by 4 bases; bases with no gene match: 19. The CDR3 is 22 amino acids. Germline lookup yields CDR1 SGHAT and CDR2 FQNNGV. This CDR3 is CASSSPRGPFTSGRYSYNEQFF. CDR3 DNA: TGTGCCAGCAGCTCCCCGCGCGGGCCTTTTACTAGCGGGAGGTACTCCTACAATGAGCAGTTCTTC.

This clonotype occurred many times. V and J are TRBV30 and TRBJ1-5; D gene uncertain. This CDR3 has 14 residues. CDR1 is GTSNPN and CDR2 is SVGIG in the germline V gene (reference sequence). With 2 bases removed from V and 7 bases from J, the gap between germline ends came to 15 bases. DNA of the CDR3: TGTGCCTGGAGTCGGAACCGAGCCACCCAGCCCCAGCATTTT. Translating it yields CAWSRNRATQPQHF.